These 9 T cell receptor beta chains originate from one sample sequenced in a study of T cells after somatic rescue of genetic block. Clones were read by immunoSEQ multiplex PCR, and TCRdb kept only the in-frame ones, dropping some. The sample records tens of thousands of clones, 85% to 95% being singletons. Sequenced sample: peripheral blood mononuclear cells (PBMCs). The receptors here all came from a man aged 35 to 55.

This clone was observed a single time. This chain links TRBV28 with TRBJ2-7, with TRBD2 as a possible D gene (5 bases). The germline V gene has CDR1 MDHEN and CDR2 SYDVKM. The CDR3 has 14 amino acids. V gave up 6 bases and J gave up 1 base, with 13 bases separating them. For the CDR3, the DNA is TGTGCCAGCAGCTTAAGGACGGGGTCCTACGAGCAGTACTTC. Residues: CASSLRTGSYEQYF. The full variable domain, completed using reference TRBV28 and TRBJ2-7, is DVKVTQSSRYLVKRTGEKVFLECVQDMDHENMFWYRQDPGLGLRLIYFSYDVKMKEKGDIPEGYSVSREKKERFSLILESASTNQTSMYLCASSLRTGSYEQYFGPGTRLTVT.

The CDR3 coding sequence is TGTGCCACCAGCGACTCCCGGGGCGGGACCTGGAATTCACCCCTCCACTTT. Its translation is CATSDSRGGTWNSPLHF. V is TRBV15 and J is TRBJ1-6, with D maybe TRBD1 (5 bases). Germline V gene data show CDR1 as LNHNV and CDR2 as YYDKDF (reference sequence). This CDR3 is built from 17 residues. V was clipped by 5 bases and J by 7 bases, with 21 bases between them.

This clone appeared a single time. This sequence joins TRBV19 and TRBJ1-2; unclear D gene. CDR3 size: 14 residues. The V gene lost 2 bases and the J gene lost 1 base, with 8 bases spanning the gap. In germline, CDR1 is LNHDA, CDR2 SQIVND (reference sequence). This chain's CDR3 is CASSISTGNYGYTF. CDR3 in DNA: TGTGCCAGTAGTATAAGTACGGGTAACTATGGCTACACCTTC.

The J gene is TRBJ2-1, the V gene TRBV27; TRBD1 might be the D (5 bases). CDR1 is MNHEY and CDR2 is SMNVEV in the germline V gene (reference sequence). Trimming left V 6 bases short and J 10 bases short, with 10 bases between. This CDR3 is built from 11 residues. The CDR3 nucleotides read TGTGCCAGCAGCCAGGGATGGGAGCAGTTCTTC. Protein sequence: CASSQGWEQFF.

The chain uses TRBV28 and TRBJ1-5; perhaps TRBD1 as D (6 bases). The CDR3 sequence is 14 residues long. V gave up 5 bases and J gave up 5 bases, with 13 bases separating them. Germline lookup yields CDR1 MDHEN and CDR2 SYDVKM. The CDR3, as DNA: TGTGCCAGCAGTATCAGGGGATACGATCAGCCCCAGCATTTT. Amino acids: CASSIRGYDQPQHF.

The V call is TRBV4-2, the J call TRBJ2-2; TRBD1 matches 11 bases. Germline V lookup: CDR1 LGHNA, CDR2 YNFKEQ. V shed 1 base and J 7 bases; nucleotides not matched to a gene: 8. The CDR3 has 17 amino acids. For the CDR3, the DNA is TGTGCCAGCAGCCAAGTTTGGGGACAGGGGGAGGACGGGGAGCTGTTTTTT. Residues: CASSQVWGQGEDGELFF.

V gene TRBV19 combines with J gene TRBJ2-5; D might be TRBD1 (6 bases). This CDR3 comprises 17 residues. Trimming pared 5 bases from V and 1 base from J, leaving 20 bases between. The germline V gene encodes CDR1 LNHDA and CDR2 SQIVND (reference sequence). CDR3 nucleotide sequence: TGTGCCAGTAGTCGCCCGGACAGCCCGAGACTCCAAGAGACCCAGTACTTC. Protein product: CASSRPDSPRLQETQYF.

This clone has only one observation. V and J are TRBV27 and TRBJ2-5; weak D call: TRBD1 (6 bases). This CDR3 has 14 residues. Germline V lookup: CDR1 MNHEY, CDR2 SMNVEV (reference sequence). V was shortened by 3 bases and J by 5 bases, with 13 bases between the two germline ends. DNA for the CDR3: TGTGCCAGCAGTTTTTCCTCAGGGGTGGAGACCCAGTACTTC. This sequence encodes CASSFSSGVETQYF.

The chain recombines TRBV7-2 with TRBJ2-7, with 10 bases aligning to TRBD1. CDR1 and CDR2 (germline): SGHTA, FQGNSA. Trimming removed 5 bases from V and 2 bases from J; junction bases left unmatched: 6. CDR3 length: 15 amino acids. Here the CDR3 DNA reads TGTGCCAGCAGCACCGACGGGACAGGGGCCTACGAGCAGTACTTC. Amino acid sequence: CASSTDGTGAYEQYF.